This T cell receptor (beta chain) was documented in a study of T cell responses to AZD1222 COVID-19 vaccine. As to this clone: As yet, its antigen is unknown.

The germline V gene encodes CDR1 SGHRS and CDR2 YFSETQ. The CDR3 extends over 16 amino acids. Trimming cost V 4 bases and J 6 bases; bases outside gene matches: 11. Whole-study results and caveats: Clonal diversity was possibly underestimated; the donors were predominantly white British and more often female. Repertoire collection took place solely once the T cell response had peaked.

Sequenced by immunoSEQ multiplex PCR; TCRdb stores in-frame clones only, minus some. The repertoire holds some 140,000 clones, with roughly 90% as singletons. The sample here was peripheral blood, taken on day 0 of AZD1222 vaccination. The chain joins TRBV5-1 to TRBJ2-1; 9 bases line up with TRBD2. This clonotype was sampled from an adult in good health. The CDR3 coding sequence is TGCGCCAGCAGCCTCATAGCGGGAGCCTCGCTCAATGAGCAGTTCTTC. This sequence encodes CASSLIAGASLNEQFF.